This T cell receptor beta chain was obtained from a study of shared clonotypes between healthy human individuals. Study in general: The cohort had two women and a few men, ages 18 to 49. The study's findings and limits: Despite large depth, sorted-subset datasets appeared incompletely sequenced. Relative to their counterparts shared across all four donors, non-shared clonotypes exhibited diminished generation probabilities. Among donors, the sharing of clonotypes was expected to be influenced by sequencing depth.

Germline V CDR1 and CDR2: SSHAT, FNYEAQ (reference sequence). CDR3 length: 10 residues. This clone was observed a handful of times. The antigen remains unidentified. A read error may account for a junction end that differs from germline. Profiling relied on immunoSEQ multiplex PCR, and the TCRdb table lists in-frame clones only, not all of them. The sample contains around 2,000,000 clones, about 94% of which appear only once. As defined, naive CD8 cells were CD45RO-negative and positively selected for CCR7, with terminally differentiated effector memory CD45RA+ cells excluded. The V gene is TRBV7-7, the J gene TRBJ2-7; no clear D. The source of this sequence is a man younger than 35 in good health. The sequenced sample consisted of naive CD8+ T cells sorted from blood. For the CDR3, the DNA is TGTGCTAGCAGATTCTACGAGCAGTACTTC. It translates to CASRFYEQYF.